A single sample is the source of the 24 T cell receptor beta chains below, sequenced in a study of blood T cells in healthy people across ages. The authors ran a second PCR of about 6 to 12 cycles using a sample-barcoded 5' primer and a J-beta primer mix. TCRdb passed the 5' RACE reads through MiXCR, listing each CDR3 protein once. This sample yields about 1.1 million distinct CDR3 sequences, of which around two fifths are seen a single time; around 14% belongs to the top ten. What was sequenced was blood. These receptor sequences come from a man aged 18 to 29 in good health.

The V gene is TRBV6-2 or TRBV6-3, the J gene TRBJ1-4, with 7 bases lining up with TRBD1. This CDR3 spans 14 amino acids. The V gene's germline CDR1 is MNHEY and CDR2 SVGEGT. Losses at the gene ends were 7 bases for V and 5 bases for J; bases not matched to a gene: 7. CDR3 in amino acids: CASTGEGANEKLFF. Written as DNA, the CDR3 is TGTGCCAGCACCGGAGAGGGGGCGAATGAAAAACTGTTTTTT.

The V call is TRBV9, the J call TRBJ2-1, with D uncertain. Trimming took off 4 bases at V and 10 bases at J, with 12 bases between the two ends. Germline V gene lookup returns CDR1 SGDLS and CDR2 YYNGEE. The CDR3 length is 12 residues. The CDR3 region is CASSPQADEQFF. CDR3 DNA: TGTGCCAGCAGCCCCCAAGCTGACGAGCAGTTCTTC.

This clonotype has a handful of counts. The rearrangement joins TRBV29-1 to TRBJ2-1; 7 positions match TRBD2. Per the germline V gene, CDR1 is SQVTM and CDR2 is ANQGSEA. V was clipped by 1 base and J by 7 bases; unmatched bases: 7. This CDR3 spans 14 amino acids. The CDR3: CSVEVTASGNEQFF. The CDR3 coding sequence is TGCAGCGTTGAAGTCACGGCTAGCGGAAATGAGCAGTTCTTC.

The chain is built from TRBV7-3 and TRBJ2-3, with D unclear. The germline V gene encodes CDR1 SGHTA and CDR2 FQGTGA. The CDR3 is 14 amino acids. V was pared by 1 base and J by 1 base, with 6 bases between. The CDR3 DNA is TGTGCCAGCAGCTTAAGTTATCGCACAGATACGCAGTATTTT. It translates to CASSLSYRTDTQYF.

With respect to this clonotype: Relative to the germline gene, one junction end is altered; a read error may explain this. J is TRBJ2-5 and V is TRBV11-2; 7 bases match TRBD1. The CDR3 is made up of 14 amino acids. In germline, CDR1 is SGHAT, CDR2 FQNNGV. The CDR3, as DNA: TGTGCCTGCAGCTCGGGACAGTCAAAAGAGACCCAGTACTTC. Translated: CACSSGQSKETQYF.

The chain couples TRBV20-1 to TRBJ2-7; 8 positions agree with TRBD1. Losses at the gene ends were 6 bases for V and 6 bases for J; bases not matched to a gene: 7. This CDR3 has 12 amino acids. The germline CDR1 and CDR2 sequences are DFQATT and SNEGSKA (reference sequence). The CDR3 loop is CSAWGQVSEQYF. The DNA of the CDR3 is TGCAGTGCATGGGGACAGGTTAGCGAGCAGTACTTC.

The genes are TRBV6-4 and TRBJ1-4; D is undetermined. The germline V gene has CDR1 MRHNA and CDR2 SNTAGT. There are 15 residues in the CDR3. The germline V and J ends were trimmed by 0 bases and 2 bases, with 7 bases remaining between them. The CDR3 sequence: CASSDSMGTNEKLFF. The CDR3 DNA sequence: TGTGCCAGCAGTGACTCGATGGGGACTAATGAAAAACTGTTTTTT.

The J gene is TRBJ2-5, the V gene TRBV9; tentatively, D is TRBD1 or TRBD2 (6 bases each). This CDR3 comprises 13 residues. Germline lookup yields CDR1 SGDLS and CDR2 YYNGEE. Trimming took off 4 bases at V and 5 bases at J, with 12 bases between the two ends. CDR3 loop: CASSTGGAETQYF. The CDR3 DNA reads as TGTGCCAGCAGCACCGGGGGCGCGGAGACCCAGTACTTC.

This clonotype was observed a handful of times. This sequence joins TRBV5-1 and TRBJ2-3, with 7 bases fitting TRBD2. CDR3 length: 14 amino acids. Per the germline V gene, CDR1 is SGHRS and CDR2 is YFSETQ. V lost 4 bases and J lost 4; bases outside the gene matches: 6. The CDR3 here is CASSGGGPADTQYF. As DNA, the CDR3 is TGCGCCAGCAGCGGCGGGGGACCCGCAGATACGCAGTATTTT.

This clonotype was seen only a few times. The rearrangement joins TRBV7-9 to TRBJ2-3; 7 nucleotides agree with TRBD1. The CDR3 covers 16 residues. Germline V lookup: CDR1 SEHNR, CDR2 FQNEAQ (reference sequence). With V trimmed by 1 base and J by 0 bases, 4 bases remained unmatched. CDR3 nucleotide sequence: TGTGCCAGCAGCTTAGGACAGGGATTTAGCACAGATACGCAGTATTTT. Amino acids: CASSLGQGFSTDTQYF.

This chain joins TRBV20-1 and TRBJ2-3; TRBD2 matches at 11 bases. The germline V gene has CDR1 DFQATT and CDR2 SNEGSKA (reference sequence). Trimming removed 7 bases from V and 4 bases from J; junction bases left unmatched: 4. There are 13 residues in the CDR3. CDR3: CSVHSGGADTQYF. The DNA of the CDR3 is TGCAGTGTTCATAGCGGGGGGGCAGATACGCAGTATTTT.

This chain uses TRBV4-1 with TRBJ1-2, with D hard to call. CDR1 and CDR2 from the germline V gene are MGHRA and YSYEKL. V was clipped by 4 bases and J by 1 base, with 25 bases between them. This CDR3 spans 19 amino acids. The CDR3: CASSRAHGRQTAFNYGYTF. Written as DNA, the CDR3 is TGCGCCAGCAGCCGAGCGCACGGCAGGCAGACCGCCTTTAACTATGGCTACACCTTC.

This clonotype has ten or more counts. The chain has TRBV4-3 and TRBJ2-3; 11 bases map to TRBD2. V shed 4 bases, J shed 5 bases, and the junction held 11 bases outside the gene matches. The CDR3 is 17 residues long. From germline, CDR1 is LGHNA and CDR2 YSLEER. CDR3: CASSPGTSGPRGDTQYF. In nucleotides, the CDR3 is TGCGCCAGCAGCCCTGGGACTAGCGGTCCCCGGGGAGATACGCAGTATTTT.

This sequence joins TRBV10-3 and TRBJ2-2; D unresolved. The ends were cut back, 3 bases at V and 8 bases at J, with 19 bases in the middle. The length of the CDR3 is 16 residues. The germline V gene has CDR1 ENHRY and CDR2 SYGVKD. The CDR3 coding sequence is TGTGCCATCAGTGAACTCGGGCGGTCCGGTACTGGGGAGCTGTTTTTT. Its translation: CAISELGRSGTGELFF.

The J gene is TRBJ2-1, the V gene TRBV7-9; TRBD1 aligns across 7 bases. The CDR3 loop spans 13 amino acids. Germline assignment: CDR1 SEHNR and CDR2 FQNEAQ (reference sequence). Germline trimming cut 5 bases from V and 11 bases from J; bases unmatched to any gene: 9. CDR3 DNA: TGTGCCAGCAGCCCAATTACAGGGGTCAAGCAGTTCTTC. As protein: CASSPITGVKQFF.

Written as DNA, the CDR3 is TGTGCCAGCAGCTTCGAGGGGGCGCCTTCTACGCAGTATTTT. The encoded protein is CASSFEGAPSTQYF. This chain joins TRBV7-3 and TRBJ2-3, with 7 bases fitting TRBD1. In germline, CDR1 is SGHTA, CDR2 FQGTGA. The V segment lost 3 bases and the J segment 8 bases; nucleotides outside the gene matches: 8. The CDR3 is made up of 14 amino acids.

In this sample, this clonotype turned up a few times. The V call is TRBV28, the J call TRBJ2-7; 9 positions match TRBD1. The CDR3 length is 15 residues. The V gene end was trimmed by 5 bases and the J gene end by 2 bases; junction bases not matched to a gene: 7. Germline V gene lookup returns CDR1 MDHEN and CDR2 SYDVKM. CDR3 bases: TGTGCCAGCAGTCCATCGGGACAGGGCCCCTACGAGCAGTACTTC. It codes for CASSPSGQGPYEQYF.

This clonotype appeared a few times. J is TRBJ2-1 and V is TRBV7-8; 11 nucleotides align to TRBD2. The CDR3 has 18 amino acids. V trimming: 5 bases; J trimming: 6 bases; junction bases outside the gene matches: 15. Looked up from germline, CDR1 is SGHVS and CDR2 is FQNEAQ. CDR3 nucleotides: TGTGCCAGCAGCCCTCCCTTACGTCTAGCGGGGGGTATCAATGAGCAGTTCTTC. Translated, it gives CASSPPLRLAGGINEQFF.

This chain joins TRBV6-6 and TRBJ1-6, with D possibly TRBD1 on 6 matching bases. V shed 0 bases and J shed 8 bases, with 8 bases lying between them. CDR1 is MNHNY and CDR2 is SVGAGI in the germline V gene (reference sequence). The CDR3 consists of 14 residues. CDR3: CASSYSEGDSPLHF. The CDR3 DNA is TGTGCCAGCAGTTACTCCGAGGGGGATTCACCCCTCCACTTT.

Only a few counts were recorded for this clonotype. The chain joins TRBV7-9 to TRBJ2-3; a weak D match, TRBD2 (6 bases). The CDR3 runs 15 residues. From germline, CDR1 is SEHNR and CDR2 FQNEAQ (reference sequence). V lost 3 bases, J lost 4 bases, and 14 bases lay in between. The chain's CDR3 is CASSFETGTSDTQYF. The CDR3 DNA follows: TGTGCCAGCAGCTTCGAGACCGGGACTTCAGATACGCAGTATTTT.

The sample holds a few counts of this clonotype. J is TRBJ1-5 and V is TRBV3-1; D gene uncertain. V lost 1 base and J 6 bases, leaving 7 bases between the germline ends. Germline-derived CDR1 and CDR2 are LGHDT and YNNKEL (reference sequence). This CDR3 comprises 13 residues. The DNA of the CDR3 is TGTGCCAGCAGCCAAGCGACGGTTCAGCCCCAGCATTTT. Amino acid sequence: CASSQATVQPQHF.

The V call is TRBV12-3 or TRBV12-4, the J call TRBJ2-7; tentative D call: TRBD2 (5 bases). Deletions cut 3 bases from V and 0 bases from J, with 9 bases between. This CDR3 has 14 amino acids. CDR3 amino acids: CASSFEGASYEQYF. CDR3 nucleotides: TGTGCCAGCAGTTTTGAGGGAGCCTCCTACGAGCAGTACTTC.

The gene calls are TRBV29-1 and TRBJ1-2; unclear D gene. The CDR3 sequence is 14 residues long. Germline CDR1 SQVTM, CDR2 ANQGSEA. V shed 0 bases and J shed 4 bases, with 12 bases lying between them. The CDR3: CSVEDPGRVYGYTF. The CDR3 nucleotides read TGCAGCGTTGAAGATCCGGGAAGGGTCTATGGCTACACCTTC.

This clonotype has more than one count but fewer than ten. V gene TRBV21-1 combines with J gene TRBJ1-2; TRBD1, the table's D call, lacks a check against the DNA. TRBV21-1 is a pseudogene locus. The CDR3 is 14 amino acids. The CDR3: CASSRRGPYYGYTF. The DNA for the CDR3 is TGTGCCAGCAGCAGACGGGGGCCATACTATGGCTACACCTTC.